These 4 T cell receptor beta chains were sequenced from one sample in a study of blood T cell repertoires in COVID-19 (dated by TCRdb to 2019 to 2021). Library method: the immunoSEQ multiplex PCR assay. The source is immuneACCESS, and TCRdb retained only in-frame sequences with V and J called. Part of the clones is not carried over; for the studies checked, unresolved V genes explain less than half of this, and the remainder is unexplained. This sample gives tens of thousands of clones in total; roughly nine tenths of them show up just once. The top ten hold approximately 15% of the sample. Sequenced: peripheral blood. These receptors were obtained from a woman between 25 and 40 years old in a cohort sampled during active COVID-19.

The chain employs TRBV24-1 and TRBJ1-5; TRBD1 might be the D (5 bases). This CDR3 has 14 amino acids. Germline V lookup: CDR1 KGHDR, CDR2 SFDVKD. Deletions cut 9 bases from V and 2 bases from J, with 13 bases between. In DNA, the CDR3 is TGTGCCACCTCTGGGGGGTCGGGCAATCAGCCCCAGCATTTT. This gives the protein CATSGGSGNQPQHF.

The V gene is TRBV7-3, the J gene TRBJ2-1, with TRBD1 identical over 7 bases. The trim removed 4 bases at V and 2 bases at J, leaving 14 bases unmatched. The CDR3 is 18 residues long. CDR1 is SGHTA and CDR2 is FQGTGA in the germline V gene. The CDR3 DNA follows: TGTGCCAGCAGCTCACCAGGACAGGTTGAAACCCCCTACAATGAGCAGTTCTTC. Translated: CASSSPGQVETPYNEQFF. Drawing the rest from reference TRBV7-3 and TRBJ2-1, the complete variable domain is GAGVSQTPSNKVTEKGKYVELRCDPISGHTALYWYRQSLGQGPEFLIYFQGTGAADDSGLPNDRFFAVRPEGSVSTLKIQRTERGDSAVYLCASSSPGQVETPYNEQFFGPGTRLTVL.

This clone was observed a single time. CDR3 in DNA: TGTGCCACCAGTGATTTGGTCTCAGGGAGGCCAGATACGCAGTATTTT. It encodes CATSDLVSGRPDTQYF. The gene calls are TRBV24-1 and TRBJ2-3; TRBD2 might be the D (6 bases). Germline V gives CDR1 KGHDR, CDR2 SFDVKD. This CDR3 contains 16 residues. Trimming took 0 bases from V and 4 from J, leaving 13 bases between them.

The chain links TRBV5-1 to TRBJ1-5, with a possible D match to TRBD1 (5 bases). Germline CDR1 SGHRS, CDR2 YFSETQ. Trimming took 0 bases from V and 3 from J, leaving 10 bases between them. The CDR3 consists of 15 residues. CDR3 region: CASSLGGGFNQPQHF. CDR3 sequence (DNA): TGCGCCAGCAGCTTGGGGGGCGGTTTCAATCAGCCCCAGCATTTT.